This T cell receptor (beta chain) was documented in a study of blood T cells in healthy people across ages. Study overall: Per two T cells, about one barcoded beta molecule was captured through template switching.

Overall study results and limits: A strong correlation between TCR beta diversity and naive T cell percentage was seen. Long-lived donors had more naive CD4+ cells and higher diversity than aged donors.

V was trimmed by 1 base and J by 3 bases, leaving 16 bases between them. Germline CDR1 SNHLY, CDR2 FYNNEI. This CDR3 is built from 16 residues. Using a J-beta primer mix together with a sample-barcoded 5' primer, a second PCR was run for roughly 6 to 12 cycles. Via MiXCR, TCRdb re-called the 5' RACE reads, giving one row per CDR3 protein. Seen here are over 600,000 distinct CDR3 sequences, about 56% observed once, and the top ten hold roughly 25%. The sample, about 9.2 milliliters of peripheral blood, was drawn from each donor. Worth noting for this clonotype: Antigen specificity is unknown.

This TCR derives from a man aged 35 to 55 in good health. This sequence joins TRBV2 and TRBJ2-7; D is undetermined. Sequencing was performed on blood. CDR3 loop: CASSEGLLWSDYEQYF. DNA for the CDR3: TGTGCCAGCAGTGAAGGGTTATTGTGGAGCGACTACGAGCAGTACTTC. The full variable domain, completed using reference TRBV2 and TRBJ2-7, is EPEVTQTPSHQVTQMGQEVILRCVPISNHLYFYWYRQILGQKVEFLVSFYNNEISEKSEIFDDQFSVERPDGSNFTLKIRSTKLEDSAMYFCASSEGLLWSDYEQYFGPGTRLTVT.